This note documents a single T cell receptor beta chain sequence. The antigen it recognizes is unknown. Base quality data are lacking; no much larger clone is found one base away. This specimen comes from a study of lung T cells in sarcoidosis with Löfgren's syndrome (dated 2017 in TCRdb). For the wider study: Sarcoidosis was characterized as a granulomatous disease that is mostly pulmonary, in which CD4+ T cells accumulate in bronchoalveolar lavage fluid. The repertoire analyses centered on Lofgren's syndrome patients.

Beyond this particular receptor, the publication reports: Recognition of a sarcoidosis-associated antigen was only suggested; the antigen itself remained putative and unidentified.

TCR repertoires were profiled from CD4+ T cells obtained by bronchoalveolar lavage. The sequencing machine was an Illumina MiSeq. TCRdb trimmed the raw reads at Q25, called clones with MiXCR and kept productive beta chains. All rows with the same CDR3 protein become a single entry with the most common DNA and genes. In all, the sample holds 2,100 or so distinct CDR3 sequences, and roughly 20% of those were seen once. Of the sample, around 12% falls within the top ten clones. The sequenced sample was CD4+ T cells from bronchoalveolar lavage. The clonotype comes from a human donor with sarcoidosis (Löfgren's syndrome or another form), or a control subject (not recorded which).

The sequenced DNA is TGTGCCAGCAGCGCGGGACGGAAAGAGACCCAGTACTTC. It encodes CASSAGRKETQYF. The V and J genes are TRBV9 and TRBJ2-5; the D gene is perhaps TRBD1 or TRBD2, as each covers 5 bases. The trim is 3 bases for V and 3 bases for J, with a gap of 9 bases between the germline ends. The germline V gene encodes CDR1 SGDLS and CDR2 YYNGEE. The CDR3 sequence holds 13 residues, the cysteine and phenylalanine included. The kept DNA is CDR3 alone, 39 bases in frame from the first base.